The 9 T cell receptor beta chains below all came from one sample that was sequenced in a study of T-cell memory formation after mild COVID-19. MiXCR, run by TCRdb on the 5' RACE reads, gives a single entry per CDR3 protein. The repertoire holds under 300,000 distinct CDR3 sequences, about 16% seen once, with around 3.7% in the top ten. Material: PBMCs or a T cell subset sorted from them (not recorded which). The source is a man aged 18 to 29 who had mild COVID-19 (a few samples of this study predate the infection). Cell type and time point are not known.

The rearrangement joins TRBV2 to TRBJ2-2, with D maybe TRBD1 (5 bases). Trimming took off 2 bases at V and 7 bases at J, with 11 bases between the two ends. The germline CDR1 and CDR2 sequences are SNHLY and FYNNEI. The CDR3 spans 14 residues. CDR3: CASSESRVYGELFF. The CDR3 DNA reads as TGTGCCAGCAGTGAAAGCAGGGTTTACGGGGAGCTGTTTTTT.

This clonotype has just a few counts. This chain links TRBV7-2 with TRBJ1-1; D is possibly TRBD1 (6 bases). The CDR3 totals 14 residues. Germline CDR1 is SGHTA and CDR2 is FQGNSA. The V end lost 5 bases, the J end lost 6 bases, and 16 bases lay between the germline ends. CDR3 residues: CASSRGQGSAEAFF. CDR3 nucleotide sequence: TGTGCCAGCAGCCGGGGTCAGGGGAGCGCTGAAGCTTTCTTT. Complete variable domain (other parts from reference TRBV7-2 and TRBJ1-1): GAGVSQSPSNKVTEKGKDVELRCDPISGHTALYWYRQSLGQGLEFLIYFQGNSAPDKSGLPSDRFSAERTGGSVSTLTIQRTQQEDSAVYLCASSRGQGSAEAFFGQGTRLTVV.

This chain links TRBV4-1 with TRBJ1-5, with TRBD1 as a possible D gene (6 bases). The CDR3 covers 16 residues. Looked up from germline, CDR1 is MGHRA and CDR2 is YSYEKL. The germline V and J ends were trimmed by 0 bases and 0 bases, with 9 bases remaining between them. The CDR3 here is CASSQEAGHSNQPQHF. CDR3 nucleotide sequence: TGCGCCAGCAGCCAAGAGGCGGGACATAGCAATCAGCCCCAGCATTTT.

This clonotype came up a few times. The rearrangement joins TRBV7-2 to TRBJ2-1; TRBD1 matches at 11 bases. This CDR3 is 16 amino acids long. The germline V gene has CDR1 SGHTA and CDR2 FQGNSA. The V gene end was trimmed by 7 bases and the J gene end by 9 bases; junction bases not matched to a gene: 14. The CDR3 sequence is CASKFRGRTGGIEQFF. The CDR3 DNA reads TGTGCCAGCAAGTTTCGGGGCAGGACAGGGGGCATTGAGCAGTTCTTC.

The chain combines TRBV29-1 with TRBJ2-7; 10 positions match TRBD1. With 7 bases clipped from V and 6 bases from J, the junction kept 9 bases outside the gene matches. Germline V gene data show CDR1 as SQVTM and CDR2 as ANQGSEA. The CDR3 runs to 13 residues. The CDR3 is CSAGGTGVREQYF. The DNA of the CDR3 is TGCAGCGCTGGAGGGACAGGGGTCCGCGAGCAGTACTTC.

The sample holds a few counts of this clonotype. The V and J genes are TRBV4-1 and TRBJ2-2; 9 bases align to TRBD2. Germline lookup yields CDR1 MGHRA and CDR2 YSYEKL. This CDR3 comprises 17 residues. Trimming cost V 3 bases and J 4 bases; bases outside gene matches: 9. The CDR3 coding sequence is TGCGCCAGCAGCCACCTAGGTGGTAGCGGGGGCACCGGGGAGCTGTTTTTT. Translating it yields CASSHLGGSGGTGELFF.

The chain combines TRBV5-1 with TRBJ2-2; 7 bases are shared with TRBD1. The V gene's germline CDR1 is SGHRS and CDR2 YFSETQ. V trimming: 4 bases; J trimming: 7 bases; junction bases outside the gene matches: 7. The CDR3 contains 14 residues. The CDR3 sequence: CASSVRGLIGELFF. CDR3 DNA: TGCGCCAGCAGCGTGAGGGGGCTTATCGGGGAGCTGTTTTTT.

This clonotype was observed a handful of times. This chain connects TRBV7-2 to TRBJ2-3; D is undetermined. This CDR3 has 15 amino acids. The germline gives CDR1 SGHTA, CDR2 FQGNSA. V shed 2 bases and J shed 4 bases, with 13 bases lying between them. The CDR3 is CASSLNPPGADTQYF. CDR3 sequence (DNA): TGTGCCAGCAGCTTAAACCCCCCAGGCGCAGATACGCAGTATTTT.

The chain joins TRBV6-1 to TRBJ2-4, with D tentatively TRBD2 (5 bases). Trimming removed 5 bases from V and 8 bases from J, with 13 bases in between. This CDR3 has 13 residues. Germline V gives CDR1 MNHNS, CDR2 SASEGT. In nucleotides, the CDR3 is TGTGCCAGCAGTCGCCAACCCGGGGACATTCAGTACTTC. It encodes CASSRQPGDIQYF.